The following is a T cell receptor beta chain sequence with its context. The antigen remains unidentified. The TCR cDNA carried a universal primer site and UMIs from 5'RACE template switching. TCRdb passed the 5' RACE reads through MiXCR, listing each CDR3 protein once. The data show about 210,000 distinct CDR3 sequences, with 3% to 4% seen just once and around 3.3% held by the top ten. This sample stems from a study of T cells after yellow fever vaccination. Study background: Fractions of limited cellularity were prepared by means of SMART-Seq v4 Ultra Low Input.

Study outcomes and limitations: Sorted repertoires could include abundant contaminating clonotypes from bulk cells. Booster samples showed a return of most primary-vaccination clones (under 97% CD4, 85% to 90% CD8).

The sequence was collected from a man between 18 and 35 years old who received the YFV17D yellow fever vaccine. The material sequenced was CD4+ T cells sorted from PBMCs, taken 10 days after the yellow fever booster vaccination.

The chain's CDR3 is CASSQLLAGFYEQYF. For the CDR3, the DNA is TGTGCCAGCAGCCAACTCCTAGCGGGCTTCTACGAGCAGTACTTC. This sequence joins TRBV14 and TRBJ2-7; 8 bases line up with TRBD2. CDR3 length: 15 residues. The V gene end was trimmed by 2 bases and the J gene end by 3 bases; junction bases not matched to a gene: 6. The germline gives CDR1 SGHDN, CDR2 FVKESK.